One and the same sample provided the 21 T cell receptor beta chains below, sequenced in a study of cytomegalovirus exposure and HLA in healthy donors. PCR amplification relied on 60 Vbeta primers (plus 13 Jbeta primers). TCRdb's copy holds only in-frame clones and misses some; the assay was immunoSEQ multiplex PCR. The repertoire holds some 120,000 clones, with 7% to 9.5% as singletons. Sample: PBMCs. The receptors here all came from a woman in her forties in good health and CMV-seropositive.

J is TRBJ2-2 and V is TRBV6-5; the match to TRBD1 covers 9 bases. V shed 6 bases, J shed 6 bases, and the junction held 5 bases outside the gene matches. The CDR3 has 14 residues. Germline loops: CDR1 MNHEY, CDR2 SVGAGI. CDR3 DNA: TGTGCCAGCAGGAGGACAGGGGTTCCCGGGGAGCTGTTTTTT. Its translation is CASRRTGVPGELFF.

In its sample, this clone was seen a few times. This chain joins TRBV5-1 and TRBJ2-7; D ambiguous. The CDR3 runs 16 residues. Deletions cut 0 bases from V and 3 bases from J, with 16 bases between. Looked up from germline, CDR1 is SGHRS and CDR2 is YFSETQ. CDR3 sequence reads: CASSLVRSGTHYEQYF. CDR3 DNA: TGCGCCAGCAGCTTGGTCCGATCGGGTACCCACTACGAGCAGTACTTC.

The V gene is TRBV19, the J gene TRBJ2-3, with TRBD2 identical over 7 bases. The CDR3 spans 14 residues. The V segment lost 5 bases and the J segment 2 bases; nucleotides outside the gene matches: 4. Germline assignment: CDR1 LNHDA and CDR2 SQIVND (reference sequence). CDR3 sequence reads: CASSQGRVTDTQYF. For the CDR3, the DNA is TGTGCCAGTAGTCAAGGGAGGGTCACAGATACGCAGTATTTT.

V usage is TRBV30 and J usage is TRBJ1-3; D call uncertain. The CDR3 spans 11 residues. CDR1 is GTSNPN and CDR2 is SVGIG in the germline V gene (reference sequence). Written as DNA, the CDR3 is TGTGGCGGAATCTCTGGAAACACCATATATTTT. Its protein is CGGISGNTIYF.

This clone was found a few times. The chain combines TRBV6-1 with TRBJ2-7, with D possibly TRBD1 on 5 matching bases. The CDR3 consists of 15 residues. Germline values: CDR1 MNHNS, CDR2 SASEGT. V lost 1 base and J 3 bases, leaving 13 bases between the germline ends. This CDR3 reads CASSEVNRSYYEQYF. CDR3 in DNA: TGTGCCAGCAGTGAAGTAAACAGGTCCTACTACGAGCAGTACTTC.

This clone has a handful of counts. V usage is TRBV6-5 and J usage is TRBJ2-3; 9 nucleotides line up with TRBD2. The CDR3 runs to 15 residues. V trimming: 6 bases; J trimming: 2 bases; junction bases outside the gene matches: 6. Germline V gene lookup returns CDR1 MNHEY and CDR2 SVGAGI. The CDR3 DNA follows: TGTGCCAGCAGCATTAGCGGGGGACTCACAGATACGCAGTATTTT. Its protein product is CASSISGGLTDTQYF.

This clone was observed a handful of times. The chain links TRBV19 to TRBJ1-5; maybe TRBD1 (5 bases). The CDR3 length is 14 residues. The V end was cut by 7 bases, the J end by 0 bases, with 10 bases between. Germline CDR1 reads LNHDA; CDR2 reads SQIVND (reference sequence). The CDR3 DNA follows: TGTGCCAGTAATGGGGCCAGTAGCAATCAGCCCCAGCATTTT. The encoded protein is CASNGASSNQPQHF.

This clone occurred a few times. The V gene is TRBV5-4, the J gene TRBJ1-2, with a tentative D call TRBD1 (5 bases). The germline V gene has CDR1 SGHNT and CDR2 YYREEE (reference sequence). With 2 bases removed from V and 4 bases from J, the gap between germline ends came to 9 bases. The CDR3 extends over 13 amino acids. CDR3 in DNA: TGTGCCAGCAGCTTCGAAGGGGCCTATGGCTACACCTTC. Amino acids: CASSFEGAYGYTF. Variable domain in full (rest from reference TRBV5-4 and TRBJ1-2): ETGVTQSPTHLIKTRGQQVTLRCSSQSGHNTVSWYQQALGQGPQFIFQYYREEENGRGNFPPRFSGLQFPNYSSELNVNALELDDSALYLCASSFEGAYGYTFGSGTRLTVV.

This clone was observed a few times. Written as DNA, the CDR3 is TGTGCCAGCAGTTATAGCACTGAAGCTTTCTTT. As protein: CASSYSTEAFF. This chain joins TRBV6-6 and TRBJ1-1; D is undetermined. Germline assignment: CDR1 MNHNY and CDR2 SVGAGI (reference sequence). The V and J ends lost 3 bases and 4 bases respectively, with 3 bases between them. The CDR3 has 11 amino acids.

The chain is built from TRBV29-1 and TRBJ1-2; D perhaps matches TRBD1 (5 bases). The CDR3 is made up of 13 amino acids. Per the germline V gene, CDR1 is SQVTM and CDR2 is ANQGSEA. Trimming cost V 0 bases and J 7 bases, with 12 bases left between them. The CDR3 loop reads CSVEDGREGGYTF. The CDR3 DNA reads TGCAGCGTTGAAGATGGCAGGGAGGGTGGCTACACCTTC.

This chain joins TRBV15 and TRBJ2-1, with D unclear. Trimming shortened V by 0 bases and J by 0 bases, and 12 bases separated the two germline ends. Germline V gives CDR1 LNHNV, CDR2 YYDKDF (reference sequence). The CDR3 has 17 amino acids. The chain's CDR3 is CATSRDPARSSYNEQFF. DNA of the CDR3: TGTGCCACCAGCAGAGATCCCGCTAGGAGCTCCTACAATGAGCAGTTCTTC.

For the CDR3, the DNA is TGCGCCAGCAGCCAAGAACGAGCTAGCGGGGGGGACAATGAGCAGTTCTTC. This translates into CASSQERASGGDNEQFF. The chain couples TRBV4-1 to TRBJ2-1, with 12 bases lining up with TRBD2. Germline V gene data show CDR1 as MGHRA and CDR2 as YSYEKL. Trimming removed 0 bases from V and 5 bases from J; junction bases left unmatched: 5. This CDR3 spans 17 amino acids.

In its sample, this clone was seen a few times. The chain couples TRBV10-3 to TRBJ1-1, with a possible D match to TRBD1 (6 bases). CDR1 and CDR2 from the germline V gene are ENHRY and SYGVKD. Trimming took 2 bases from V and 1 from J, leaving 11 bases between them. The CDR3 length is 15 residues. CDR3 sequence (DNA): TGTGCCATCAGTGAGAATCCAGGGGCGAACACTGAAGCTTTCTTT. As protein: CAISENPGANTEAFF.

V is TRBV5-4 and J is TRBJ1-2; TRBD1 aligns across 9 bases. V was pared by 4 bases and J by 8 bases, with 6 bases of the junction left unmatched. Germline V lookup: CDR1 SGHNT, CDR2 YYREEE (reference sequence). The CDR3 sequence is 13 residues long. CDR3 DNA sequence: TGTGCCAGCAGCCCGGGACAGGGATACGGCTACACCTTC. Amino acid sequence: CASSPGQGYGYTF. Using reference TRBV5-4 and TRBJ1-2 for the parts outside the CDR3, the full variable domain is ETGVTQSPTHLIKTRGQQVTLRCSSQSGHNTVSWYQQALGQGPQFIFQYYREEENGRGNFPPRFSGLQFPNYSSELNVNALELDDSALYLCASSPGQGYGYTFGSGTRLTVV.

This clone was seen a handful of times. For the CDR3, the DNA is TGTGCCACCAGCAGAGATTCGGACAGCGCGAACACCGGGGAGCTGTTTTTT. Its translation: CATSRDSDSANTGELFF. The V gene is TRBV15, the J gene TRBJ2-2; a weak D match, TRBD1 (6 bases). V lost 0 bases to trimming and J lost 0 bases, with 11 bases between them. This CDR3 is built from 17 residues. Germline CDR1 is LNHNV and CDR2 is YYDKDF (reference sequence).

This clone was seen only a few times. CDR3 amino acids: CASSSEVYTDTQYF. The CDR3 nucleotides are TGCGCCAGCAGTTCTGAGGTTTACACAGATACGCAGTATTTT. The chain is built from TRBV5-1 and TRBJ2-3; D ambiguous. V dropped 5 bases and J dropped 2 bases, with 12 bases sitting between them. The germline V gene encodes CDR1 SGHRS and CDR2 YFSETQ. This CDR3 is built from 14 residues.

This clone was detected a few times. Here the CDR3 reads CASSPAPGAEAFF. Here the CDR3 DNA reads TGTGCCAGCTCACCCGCTCCGGGAGCTGAAGCTTTCTTT. The chain links TRBV18 to TRBJ1-1; D is unresolved. CDR1 and CDR2 from the germline V gene are KGHSH and LQKENI. Trimming cost V 3 bases and J 6 bases, with 11 bases left between them. CDR3 length: 13 amino acids.

This chain links TRBV10-1 with TRBJ2-2; TRBD2 agrees at 12 bases. This CDR3 has 16 amino acids. In germline, CDR1 is WNHNN, CDR2 SYGVQD (reference sequence). V was clipped by 5 bases and J by 7 bases; unmatched bases: 8. CDR3: CASSTSSGGASGELFF. The CDR3 DNA reads as TGCGCCAGCAGTACTTCTAGCGGGGGGGCCAGCGGGGAGCTGTTTTTT.

The chain has TRBV15 and TRBJ2-7; the D gene is possibly TRBD2 (6 bases). Trimming removed 2 bases from V and 6 bases from J, with 14 bases in between. Germline-derived CDR1 and CDR2 are LNHNV and YYDKDF (reference sequence). This CDR3 is 14 amino acids long. The CDR3 sequence: CATSRSSAGGEQYF. CDR3 nucleotide sequence: TGTGCCACCAGCAGATCCTCTGCCGGGGGCGAGCAGTACTTC.

The gene calls are TRBV28 and TRBJ1-1, with TRBD1 matching 8 bases. The CDR3 covers 16 residues. The trim removed 0 bases at V and 4 bases at J, leaving 7 bases unmatched. Germline V lookup: CDR1 MDHEN, CDR2 SYDVKM. The CDR3 spells CASSLWADREGTEAFF. The CDR3 bases are TGTGCCAGCAGTTTATGGGCGGACAGGGAGGGCACTGAAGCTTTCTTT.

The table lists this clone with a few counts. V is TRBV5-1 and J is TRBJ2-1; 7 bases agree with TRBD2. The CDR3 covers 15 residues. Germline V gene lookup returns CDR1 SGHRS and CDR2 YFSETQ. Trimming removed 0 bases from V and 8 bases from J; junction bases left unmatched: 8. The CDR3 reads CASSLAFISGHEQFF. For the CDR3, the DNA is TGCGCCAGCAGCTTGGCCTTCATTAGCGGGCATGAGCAGTTCTTC.